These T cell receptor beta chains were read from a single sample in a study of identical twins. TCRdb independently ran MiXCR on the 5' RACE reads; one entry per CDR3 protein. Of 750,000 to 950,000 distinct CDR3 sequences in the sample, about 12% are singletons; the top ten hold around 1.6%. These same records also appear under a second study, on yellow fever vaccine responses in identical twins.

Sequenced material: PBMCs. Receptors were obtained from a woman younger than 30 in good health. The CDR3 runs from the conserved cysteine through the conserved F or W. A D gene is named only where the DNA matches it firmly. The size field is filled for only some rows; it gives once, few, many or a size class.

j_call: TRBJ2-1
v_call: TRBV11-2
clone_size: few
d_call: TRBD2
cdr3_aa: CASSLVAGGVHEQFF
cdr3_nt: TGTGCCAGCAGCTTAGTGGCGGGGGGGGTCCATGAGCAGTTCTTC

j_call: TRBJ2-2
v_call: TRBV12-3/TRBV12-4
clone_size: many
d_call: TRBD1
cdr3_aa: CASRKQGQGTGELFF
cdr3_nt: TGTGCCAGCAGAAAACAGGGGCAAGGCACCGGGGAGCTGTTTTTT

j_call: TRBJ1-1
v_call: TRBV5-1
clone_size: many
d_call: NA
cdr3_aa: CASSLDWGLYTEAFF
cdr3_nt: TGCGCCAGCAGCTTGGATTGGGGACTTTACACTGAAGCTTTCTTT

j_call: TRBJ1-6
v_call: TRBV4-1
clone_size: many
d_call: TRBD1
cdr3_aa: CASSQDGTAALLNSPLHF
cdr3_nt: TGCGCCAGCAGCCAGGACGGGACAGCCGCACTTCTTAATTCACCCCTCCACTTT

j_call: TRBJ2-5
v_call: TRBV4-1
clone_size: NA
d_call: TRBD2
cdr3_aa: CASSQPGLAKQETQYF
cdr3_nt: TGCGCCAGCAGCCAACCGGGACTAGCGAAACAAGAGACCCAGTACTTC

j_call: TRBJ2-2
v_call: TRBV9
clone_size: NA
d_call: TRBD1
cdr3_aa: CASSVVGQGTGELFF
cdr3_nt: TGTGCCAGCAGCGTAGTAGGACAGGGAACCGGGGAGCTGTTTTTT

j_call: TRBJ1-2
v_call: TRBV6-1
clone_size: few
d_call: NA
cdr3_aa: CASSEIGRGVLGYTF
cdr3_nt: TGTGCCAGCAGTGAAATCGGTCGAGGGGTTCTTGGCTACACCTTC

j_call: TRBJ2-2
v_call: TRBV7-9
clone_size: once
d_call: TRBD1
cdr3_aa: CASSWTGAGTGELFF
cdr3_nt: TGTGCCAGCAGCTGGACAGGGGCCGGCACCGGGGAGCTGTTTTTT

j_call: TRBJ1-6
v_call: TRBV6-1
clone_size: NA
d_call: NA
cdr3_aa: CASKTTGGYGASPLHF
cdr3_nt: TGTGCCAGCAAAACCACAGGAGGATATGGTGCGTCACCCCTCCACTTT

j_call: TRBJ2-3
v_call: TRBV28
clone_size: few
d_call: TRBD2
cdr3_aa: CASSPGVLAGGGADTQYF
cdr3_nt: TGTGCCAGCAGTCCAGGGGTCCTAGCGGGGGGGGGTGCAGATACGCAGTATTTT

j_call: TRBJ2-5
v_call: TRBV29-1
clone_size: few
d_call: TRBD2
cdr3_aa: CSVGLAGWQGMAQETQYF
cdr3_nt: TGCAGCGTTGGCCTAGCGGGATGGCAGGGGATGGCACAAGAGACCCAGTACTTC

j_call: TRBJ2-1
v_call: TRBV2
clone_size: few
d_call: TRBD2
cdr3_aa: CASSVAGEAYNEQFF
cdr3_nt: TGTGCCAGCAGTGTAGCGGGAGAAGCCTACAATGAGCAGTTCTTC

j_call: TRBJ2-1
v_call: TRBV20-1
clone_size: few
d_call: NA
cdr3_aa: CSAPIASYEQFF
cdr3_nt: TGCAGTGCCCCTATCGCTTCGTATGAGCAGTTCTTC

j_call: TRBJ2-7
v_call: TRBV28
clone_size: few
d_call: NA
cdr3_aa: CASSFDSYEQYF
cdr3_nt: TGTGCCAGCAGTTTTGATTCCTACGAGCAGTACTTC

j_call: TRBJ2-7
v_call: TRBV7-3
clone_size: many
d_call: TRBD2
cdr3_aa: CASNPTSGREYEQYF
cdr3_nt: TGTGCCAGCAACCCCACTAGCGGGAGGGAGTACGAGCAGTACTTC

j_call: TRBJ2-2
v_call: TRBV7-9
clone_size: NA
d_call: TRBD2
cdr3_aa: CASSPRTSGSDTGELFF
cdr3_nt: TGTGCCAGCAGCCCTCGGACTAGCGGGAGTGATACCGGGGAGCTGTTTTTT

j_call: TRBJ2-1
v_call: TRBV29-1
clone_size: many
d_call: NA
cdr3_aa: CSLLETNPTKEQFF
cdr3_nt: TGCAGCCTCCTGGAAACTAACCCCACCAAAGAGCAGTTCTTC

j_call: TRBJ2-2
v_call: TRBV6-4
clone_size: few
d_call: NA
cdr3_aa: CASSPTGLPGELFF
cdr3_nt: TGTGCCAGCAGTCCGACCGGCCTACCCGGGGAGCTGTTTTTT

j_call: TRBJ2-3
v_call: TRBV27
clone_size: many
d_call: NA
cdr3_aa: CASSPLRLSSTDTQYF
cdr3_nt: TGTGCCAGCAGTCCCCTTCGACTCTCTAGCACAGATACGCAGTATTTT

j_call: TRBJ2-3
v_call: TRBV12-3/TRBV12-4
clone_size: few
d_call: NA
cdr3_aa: CASSPTGVADTQYF
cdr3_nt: TGTGCCAGCAGTCCTACGGGGGTGGCAGATACGCAGTATTTT

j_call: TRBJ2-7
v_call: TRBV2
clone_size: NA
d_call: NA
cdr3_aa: CASSGGQGFSYEQYF
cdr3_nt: TGTGCCAGCAGTGGAGGTCAGGGGTTTTCCTACGAACAGTACTTC

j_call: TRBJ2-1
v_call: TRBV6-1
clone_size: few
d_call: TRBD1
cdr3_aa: CASKDGQGGYNEQFF
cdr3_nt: TGTGCCAGCAAGGACGGACAGGGGGGTTACAATGAGCAGTTCTTC

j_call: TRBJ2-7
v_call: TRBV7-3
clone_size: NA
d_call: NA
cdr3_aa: CASSLSAGSSYEQYF
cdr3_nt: TGTGCCAGCAGCTTAAGCGCAGGGAGCTCCTACGAGCAGTACTTC

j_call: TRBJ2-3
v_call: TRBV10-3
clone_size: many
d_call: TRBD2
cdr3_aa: CAISESPLAGESTDTQYF
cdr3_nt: TGTGCCATCAGTGAGTCCCCTCTAGCGGGGGAGAGCACAGATACGCAGTATTTT

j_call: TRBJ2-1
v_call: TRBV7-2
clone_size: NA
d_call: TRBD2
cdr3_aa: CASSLWGGLNEQFF
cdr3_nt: TGTGCCAGCAGCCTGTGGGGGGGACTGAATGAGCAGTTCTTC

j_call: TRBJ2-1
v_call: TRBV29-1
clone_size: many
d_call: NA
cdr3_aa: CSVPRTDQFYNEQFF
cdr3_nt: TGCAGCGTCCCCAGGACTGACCAATTCTACAATGAGCAGTTCTTC

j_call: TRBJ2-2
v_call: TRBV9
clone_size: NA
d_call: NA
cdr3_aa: CASSNQYTGELFF
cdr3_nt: TGTGCCAGCAGCAATCAGTACACCGGGGAGCTGTTTTTT

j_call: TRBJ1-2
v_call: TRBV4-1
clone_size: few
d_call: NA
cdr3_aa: CASSQVDLGFSNYGYTF
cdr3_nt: TGCGCCAGCAGCCAAGTTGACTTAGGATTTTCTAACTATGGCTACACCTTC

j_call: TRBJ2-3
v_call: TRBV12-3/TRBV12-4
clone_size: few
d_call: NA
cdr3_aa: CASRPMGQDTQYF
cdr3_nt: TGTGCCAGCAGACCCATGGGGCAAGATACGCAGTATTTT

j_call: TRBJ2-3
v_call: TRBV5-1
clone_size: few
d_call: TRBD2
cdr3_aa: CASSTTRLAGGPTDTQYF
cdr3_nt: TGCGCCAGCAGCACCACCCGGTTAGCGGGAGGGCCCACAGATACGCAGTATTTT

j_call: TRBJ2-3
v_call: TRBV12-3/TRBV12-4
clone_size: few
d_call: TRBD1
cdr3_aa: CASSTGQGRTQYF
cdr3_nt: TGTGCCAGCAGCACGGGACAGGGGCGTACGCAGTATTTT

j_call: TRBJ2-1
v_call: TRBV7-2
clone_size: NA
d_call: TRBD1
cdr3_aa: CASSPLGRGQRNEQFF
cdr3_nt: TGTGCCAGCAGCCCATTGGGAAGGGGGCAGCGGAATGAGCAGTTCTTC

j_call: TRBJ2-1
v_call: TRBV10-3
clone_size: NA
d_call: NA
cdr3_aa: CAISDMWEDEQFF
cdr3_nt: TGTGCCATCAGTGACATGTGGGAAGATGAGCAGTTCTTC

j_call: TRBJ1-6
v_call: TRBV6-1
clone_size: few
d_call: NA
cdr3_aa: CASTSMQQGNSPLHF
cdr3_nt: TGTGCCAGCACCAGCATGCAACAGGGTAATTCACCCCTCCACTTT

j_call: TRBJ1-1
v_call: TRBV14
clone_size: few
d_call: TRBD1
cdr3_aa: CASGTGGHTEAFF
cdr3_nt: TGTGCCAGCGGGACAGGGGGACACACTGAAGCTTTCTTT

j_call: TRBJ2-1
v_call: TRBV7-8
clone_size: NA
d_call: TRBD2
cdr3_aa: CASSTPGLAGGNEQFF
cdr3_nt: TGTGCCAGCAGCACACCTGGACTAGCGGGAGGCAATGAGCAGTTCTTC

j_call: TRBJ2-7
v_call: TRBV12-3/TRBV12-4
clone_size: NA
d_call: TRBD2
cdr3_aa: CASRRTSGTYEQYF
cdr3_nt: TGTGCCAGCAGGCGGACTAGCGGGACCTACGAGCAGTACTTC

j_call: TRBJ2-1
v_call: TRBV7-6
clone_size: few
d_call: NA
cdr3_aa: CASSKRAVIPYNEQFF
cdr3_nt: TGTGCCAGCAGCAAAAGGGCGGTTATCCCTTACAATGAGCAGTTCTTC

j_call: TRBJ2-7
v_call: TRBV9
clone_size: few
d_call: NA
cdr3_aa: CASSVGSEATVIYEQYF
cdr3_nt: TGTGCCAGCAGCGTAGGGTCCGAGGCCACAGTTATCTACGAGCAGTACTTC

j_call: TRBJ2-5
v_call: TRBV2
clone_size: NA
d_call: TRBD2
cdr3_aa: CASNPSGGIQETQYF
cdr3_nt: TGTGCCAGCAACCCGAGCGGGGGTATACAAGAGACCCAGTACTTC

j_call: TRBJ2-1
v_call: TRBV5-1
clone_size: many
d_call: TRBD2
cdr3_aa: CASSLVGGLAGDNEQFF
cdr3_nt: TGCGCCAGCAGCTTGGTGGGGGGACTAGCGGGAGACAATGAGCAGTTCTTC

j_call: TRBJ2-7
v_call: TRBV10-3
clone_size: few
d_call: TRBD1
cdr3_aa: CAISELQGAGEQYF
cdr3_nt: TGTGCCATCAGTGAGTTACAGGGGGCTGGCGAGCAGTACTTC

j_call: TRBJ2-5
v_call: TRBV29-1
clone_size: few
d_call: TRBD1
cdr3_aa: CSDTGGENKETQYF
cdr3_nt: TGCAGCGATACAGGGGGAGAAAACAAGGAGACCCAGTACTTC

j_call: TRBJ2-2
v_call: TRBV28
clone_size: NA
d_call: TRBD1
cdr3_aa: CASGVGQVTGELFF
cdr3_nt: TGTGCCAGCGGGGTAGGACAGGTCACCGGGGAGCTGTTTTTT

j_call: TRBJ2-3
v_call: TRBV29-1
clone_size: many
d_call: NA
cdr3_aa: CSVERGVGTDTQYF
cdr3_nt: TGCAGCGTGGAAAGGGGAGTGGGCACAGATACGCAGTATTTT

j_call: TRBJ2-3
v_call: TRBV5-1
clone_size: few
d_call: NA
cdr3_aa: CASSLGARDTQYF
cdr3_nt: TGCGCCAGCAGCTTAGGGGCCAGAGATACGCAGTATTTT

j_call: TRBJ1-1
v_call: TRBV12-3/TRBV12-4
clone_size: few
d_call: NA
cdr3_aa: CASKRQNTEAFF
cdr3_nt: TGTGCCAGCAAGAGGCAGAACACTGAAGCTTTCTTT

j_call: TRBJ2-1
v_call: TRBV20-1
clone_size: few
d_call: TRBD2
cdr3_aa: CSARRTSGRIGSYNEQFF
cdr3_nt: TGCAGTGCTAGACGGACTAGCGGGAGAATCGGTTCCTACAATGAGCAGTTCTTC

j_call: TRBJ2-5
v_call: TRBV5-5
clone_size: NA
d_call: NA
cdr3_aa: CASSITWTDQETQYF
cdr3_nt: TGTGCCAGCAGCATTACCTGGACAGACCAAGAGACCCAGTACTTC

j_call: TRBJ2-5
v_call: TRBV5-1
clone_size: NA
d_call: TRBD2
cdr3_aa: CASSPGGSGLAGEETQYF
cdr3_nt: TGCGCCAGCAGTCCAGGGGGATCGGGACTAGCGGGAGAGGAGACCCAGTACTTC

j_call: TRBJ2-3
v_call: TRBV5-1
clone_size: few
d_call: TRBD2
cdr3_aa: CASSPTAGAGDTQYF
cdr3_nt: TGCGCCAGCAGCCCGACAGCGGGAGCTGGAGATACGCAGTATTTT

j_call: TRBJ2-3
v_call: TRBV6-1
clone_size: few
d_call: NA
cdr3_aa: CASSPRDSTFTDTQYF
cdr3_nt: TGTGCCAGCAGTCCCCGGGACTCCACCTTCACAGATACGCAGTATTTT

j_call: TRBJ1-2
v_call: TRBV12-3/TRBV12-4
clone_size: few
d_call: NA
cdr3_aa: CASSFPRPSSGTF
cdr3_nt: TGTGCCAGCAGTTTTCCCAGGCCCTCTTCGGGCACCTTC

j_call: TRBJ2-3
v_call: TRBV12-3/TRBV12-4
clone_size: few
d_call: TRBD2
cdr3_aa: CASSLTSGLADTQYF
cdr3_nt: TGTGCCAGCAGTTTGACTAGCGGCCTCGCGGATACGCAGTATTTT